This T cell receptor (beta chain) was observed in a study of OX40 agonist ivuxolimab in advanced cancers. Study background: Patients were treated with intravenous ivuxolimab, dosed at 0.01 to 10 mg/kg and infused every 2 weeks. Averaging about 60 years in age, with a range of about 23 to 80, the cohort was about 83% male. Study-wide points: Relative to CD4+ cells, CD8+ T cells on average had more expanded clones.

Clones were sequenced by immunoSEQ multiplex PCR, and TCRdb holds only the in-frame ones, with some missing. The sample shows around 63,000 clones, 85% to 90% of them seen only once. Of note for this clone: Antigen specificity is unknown.

CDR1 is MNHEY, CDR2 SVGAGI, per germline. V lost 0 bases and J lost 4, with 13 bases in between. This CDR3 region has 15 residues. The sequence was obtained from an adult with an advanced solid tumor such as melanoma, head and neck, liver or kidney cancer. The chain couples TRBV6-5 to TRBJ2-7; D gene uncertain. The sequencing used CD4+ or CD8+ T cells sorted from blood, collected in a trial of the OX40 agonist ivuxolimab. The CDR3, as DNA: TGTGCCAGCAGTTACTCGATGACGGGCCTGTACGAGCAGTACTTC. This gives the protein CASSYSMTGLYEQYF.